This T cell receptor (beta chain) was recovered during a study of cytomegalovirus exposure and HLA in healthy donors (dated by TCRdb to about 2017). Regarding the research as a whole: The 500 to 800 repertoires of the first cohort and the approximately 110 validation repertoires were produced on the same platform, according to a later analysis. The study was designed to test whether signatures of past pathogen exposure could be identified by cataloging public T cell receptors. A separate validation cohort of over a hundred different subjects was used in addition to the roughly 700-subject first cohort. To predict cytomegalovirus infection status, the study brought together high-throughput TCR immunosequencing, statistical association of individual TCRs with disease status, and machine learning.

As to this clone: Its antigen has not been determined. Base qualities are not recorded, but no much larger clone differs from it by a single base.

The method behind the library was the immunoSEQ multiplex PCR assay. In the authors' own workflow: To diagnose cytomegalovirus status from the catalog of TCR beta chain sequences, a statistical classification framework was built. In TCRdb, the immuneACCESS table is reduced to in-frame sequences with V and J assigned. These tables do not hold every clone; where another copy was compared, an unresolved V gene accounts for under half, and the others remain unexplained. V, J and clone size are taken as reported in that table, and D and trimming were inferred from the DNA itself. Here the sample has about 97,000 clones; roughly 94% occur a single time. Clones ranked in the top ten supply 0.7% to 0.9% of the sample. Donors formed part of the validation cohort, which comprised about 120 subjects and was distinct from the first cohort of 550 to 850 subjects. On the study overall, not on this receptor specifically: While some public TCRs were present in many individuals, most TCR sequences turned up only very rarely across donors. Cytomegalovirus status was reported to be diagnosed by the classifier with high specificity and sensitivity in both the original and validation cohorts. Three of the identified cytomegalovirus-associated TCR beta chains were confirmed in vitro to be specific for cytomegalovirus antigens. The validation cohort had no HLA typing available for a later analysis, so co-occurrence within that cohort was assessed over all 130 or so repertoires. The authors suggested that the approach could potentially be generalized to other disease states and immunological phenotypes. The study listed approximately 150 TCR beta chains as associated with cytomegalovirus. Of the cluster scores, approximately 95% were above 0 in a later analysis, which found that TCRs clustered in the first cohort also tended to co-occur in the 130 or so validation repertoires.

The TCR comes from a woman aged 18-29 years in good health and CMV-seronegative. The sequenced sample was PBMCs.

The DNA sequence is as follows: TGTGCCAGCAGCGTTGACAGGGGATTGGAAGAGACCCAGTACTTC. Translated, it reads CASSVDRGLEETQYF. The rearranged chain carries TRBV11-3 and TRBJ2-5; 8 bases in the middle match TRBD1. V loses 5 bases at its end and J loses 3 bases; junction bases beyond the gene matches: 8. From the cysteine up to the phenylalanine, the CDR3 has a length of 15 residues. The only DNA kept is the CDR3, 45 bases in frame from the first base. The germline V gene sets CDR1 to SGHNT and CDR2 to YENEEA.